The subject of this entry is one TCR beta chain. CDR1 and CDR2 from the germline V gene are SGHKS and YYEKEE (reference sequence). This CDR3 is 17 amino acids long. J gave up 7 bases and V 4 bases, and 16 bases lay outside the gene matches. This table comes from immunoSEQ multiplex PCR, and its TCRdb copy is limited to in-frame clones, with some not included. The sample lists under 200,000 clones, approximately 80% seen once, with 10% to 15% in the top ten. The sample belongs to a study of blood T cell repertoires in COVID-19. This receptor was identified in a man between 70 and 80 years old who had recovered from COVID-19. The sequenced material came from peripheral blood. V usage is TRBV5-5 and J usage is TRBJ1-5, with 8 bases fitting TRBD1. The CDR3 here is CASSIGQGHVGGQPQHF. The CDR3 bases are TGTGCCAGCAGCATCGGACAGGGCCATGTGGGTGGGCAGCCCCAGCATTTT.